This TCR beta chain is from a study of cytomegalovirus exposure and HLA in healthy donors. Study observations and caveats: Later work showed greater clonal expansion in HLA-associated TCR beta chains than in equally common others. Solely CMV serostatus was available to characterize immune exposure. Through in vitro validation, three CMV-associated chains were shown to be specific for CMV antigens. Among the most significant clusters, several appeared linked to common viral pathogens in a later analysis.

The CDR3 contains 14 residues. J lost 7 bases, V lost 4 bases, and 6 bases had no gene match. Germline values: CDR1 SGDLS, CDR2 YYNGEE. PCR amplification relied on 60 Vbeta primers (plus 13 Jbeta primers). Method: immunoSEQ multiplex PCR; TCRdb's copy keeps in-frame clones and lacks some. The data contain fewer than 100,000 clones, 69% of them singletons. On this clone: Antigen unknown.

The chain couples TRBV9 to TRBJ1-5; 9 bases align to TRBD1. Sequencing was carried out using PBMCs. The receptor comes from a female donor in good health and CMV-seronegative. The CDR3 DNA reads TGTGCCAGCAGCCCCTCCACAGGGGGCCAGCCCCAGCATTTT. This sequence encodes CASSPSTGGQPQHF.